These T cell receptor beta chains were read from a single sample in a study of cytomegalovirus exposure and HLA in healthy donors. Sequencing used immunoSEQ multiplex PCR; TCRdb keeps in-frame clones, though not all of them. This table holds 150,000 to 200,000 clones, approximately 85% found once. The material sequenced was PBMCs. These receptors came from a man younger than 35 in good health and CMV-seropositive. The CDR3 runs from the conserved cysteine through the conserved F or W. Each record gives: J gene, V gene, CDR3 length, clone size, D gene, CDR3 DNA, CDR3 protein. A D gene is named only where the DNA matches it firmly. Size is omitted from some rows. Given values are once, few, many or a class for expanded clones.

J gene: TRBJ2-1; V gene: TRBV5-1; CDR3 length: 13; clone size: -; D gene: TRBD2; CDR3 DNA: TGCGCCAGCAGCTCCGGGGGGGCGGATGAGCAGTTCTTC; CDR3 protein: CASSSGGADEQFF
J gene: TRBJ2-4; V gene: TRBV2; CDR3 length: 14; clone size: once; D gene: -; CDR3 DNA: TGTGCCAGCAGTGAACAGATAGCCAAAAACATTCAGTACTTC; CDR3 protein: CASSEQIAKNIQYF
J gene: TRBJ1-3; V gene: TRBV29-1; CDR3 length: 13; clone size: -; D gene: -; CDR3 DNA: TGCAGCGTTGCTGTTAGCTCTGGAAACACCATATATTTT; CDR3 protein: CSVAVSSGNTIYF
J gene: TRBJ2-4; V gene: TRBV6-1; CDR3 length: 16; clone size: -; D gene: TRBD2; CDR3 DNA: TGTGCCAGCAGTGAAGCGGGACTAGCGGTAAGGGACATTCAGTACTTC; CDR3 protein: CASSEAGLAVRDIQYF
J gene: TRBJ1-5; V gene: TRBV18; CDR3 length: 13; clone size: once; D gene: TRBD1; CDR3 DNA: TGTGCCAGCTCACCTACAGGGGACCAGCCCCAGCATTTT; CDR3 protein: CASSPTGDQPQHF
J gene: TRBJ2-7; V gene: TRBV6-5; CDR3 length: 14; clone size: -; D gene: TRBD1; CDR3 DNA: TGTGCCAGCAGTGCCCCGACAGGGGTCGCCGAGCAGTACTTC; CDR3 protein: CASSAPTGVAEQYF
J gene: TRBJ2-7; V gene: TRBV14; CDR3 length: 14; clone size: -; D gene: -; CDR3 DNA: TGTGCCAGCAGCCAACTGGCAGGGGTCTCCGAGCAGTACTTC; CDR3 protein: CASSQLAGVSEQYF
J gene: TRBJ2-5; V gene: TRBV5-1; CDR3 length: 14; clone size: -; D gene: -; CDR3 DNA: TGCGCCAGCAGCTCCTGGGGGGAGCAAGAGACCCAGTACTTC; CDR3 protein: CASSSWGEQETQYF
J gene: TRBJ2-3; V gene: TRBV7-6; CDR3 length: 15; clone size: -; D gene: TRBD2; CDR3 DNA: TGTGCCAGCACACTAGCGGGGGGAATCACAGATACGCAGTATTTT; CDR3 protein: CASTLAGGITDTQYF
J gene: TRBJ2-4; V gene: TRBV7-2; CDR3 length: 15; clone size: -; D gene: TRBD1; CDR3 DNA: TGTGCCAGCAGCCCCATAGGGACAGGGGGGAACATTCAGTACTTC; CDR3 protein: CASSPIGTGGNIQYF
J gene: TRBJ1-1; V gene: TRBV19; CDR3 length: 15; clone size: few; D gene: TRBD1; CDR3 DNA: TGTGCCAGTAGTATGAGGACAGGGCAGAACACTGAAGCTTTCTTT; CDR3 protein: CASSMRTGQNTEAFF
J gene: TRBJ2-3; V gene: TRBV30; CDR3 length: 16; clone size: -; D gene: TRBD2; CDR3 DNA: TGTGCCTGGAGTGTACGTCGGCGGGGGGCCACAGATACGCAGTATTTT; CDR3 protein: CAWSVRRRGATDTQYF
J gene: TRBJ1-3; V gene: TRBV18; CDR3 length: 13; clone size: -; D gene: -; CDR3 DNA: TGTGCCAGCTCACCACGCGACTTAAACACCATATATTTT; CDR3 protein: CASSPRDLNTIYF
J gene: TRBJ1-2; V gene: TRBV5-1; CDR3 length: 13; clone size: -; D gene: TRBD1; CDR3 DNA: TGCGCCAGCAGCCCGGGACAGGGGGTTAGCTACACCTTC; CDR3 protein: CASSPGQGVSYTF
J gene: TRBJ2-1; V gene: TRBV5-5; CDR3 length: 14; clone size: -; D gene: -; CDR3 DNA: TGTGCCAGCAGCAGTGGGACAAGATACAATGAGCAGTTCTTC; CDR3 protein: CASSSGTRYNEQFF
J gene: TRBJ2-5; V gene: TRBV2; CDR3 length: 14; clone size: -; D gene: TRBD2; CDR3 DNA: TGTGCCAGCAGTGGGCGGGACTACGAAGAGACCCAGTACTTC; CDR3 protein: CASSGRDYEETQYF
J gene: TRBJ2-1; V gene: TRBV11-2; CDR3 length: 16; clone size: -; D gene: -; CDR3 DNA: TGTGCCAGCAGCTTAGGACGAGGGAGCTCCTACAATGAGCAGTTCTTC; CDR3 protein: CASSLGRGSSYNEQFF
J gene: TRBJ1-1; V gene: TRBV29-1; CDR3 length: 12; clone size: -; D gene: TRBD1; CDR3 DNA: TGCAGCGGGGGACAGAAAGGGACTGAAGCTTTCTTT; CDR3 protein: CSGGQKGTEAFF
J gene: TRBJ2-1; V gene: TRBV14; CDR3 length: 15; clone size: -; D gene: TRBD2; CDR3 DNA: TGTGCCAGCAGCCAAGTGTCTAGCGGGTACAATGAGCAGTTCTTC; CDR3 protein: CASSQVSSGYNEQFF
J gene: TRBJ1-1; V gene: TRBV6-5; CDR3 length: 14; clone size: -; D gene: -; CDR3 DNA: TGTGCCAGCAGTCAACAGGGATGGAACACTGAAGCTTTCTTT; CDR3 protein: CASSQQGWNTEAFF
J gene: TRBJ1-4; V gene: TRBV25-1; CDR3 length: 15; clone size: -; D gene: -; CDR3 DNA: TGTGCCAGCAGCTCCTACTTGCTCCCGGGGGAAAAACTGTTTTTT; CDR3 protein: CASSSYLLPGEKLFF
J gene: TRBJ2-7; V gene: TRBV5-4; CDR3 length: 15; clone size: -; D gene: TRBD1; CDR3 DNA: TGTGCCAGCAGCGGGGGACAGACCCCTTCCTACGAGCAGTACTTC; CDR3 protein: CASSGGQTPSYEQYF
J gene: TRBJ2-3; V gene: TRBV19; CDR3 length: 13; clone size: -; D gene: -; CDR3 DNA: TGTGCCAGTAGACCGCGGGGCACAGATACGCAGTATTTT; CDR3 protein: CASRPRGTDTQYF
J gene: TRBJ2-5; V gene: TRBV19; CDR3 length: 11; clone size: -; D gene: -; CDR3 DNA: TGTGCCAGTAGTATAGCTGAGACCCAGTACTTC; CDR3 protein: CASSIAETQYF
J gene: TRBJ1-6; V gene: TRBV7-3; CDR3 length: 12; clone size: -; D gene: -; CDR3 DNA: TGTGCCAGCGGGCTTATTGGTTCACCCCTCCACTTT; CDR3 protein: CASGLIGSPLHF
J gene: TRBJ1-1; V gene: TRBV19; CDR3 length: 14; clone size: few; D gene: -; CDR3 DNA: TGTGCCAGTAGTCCGCAGGGGCCTTACACTGAAGCTTTCTTT; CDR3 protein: CASSPQGPYTEAFF
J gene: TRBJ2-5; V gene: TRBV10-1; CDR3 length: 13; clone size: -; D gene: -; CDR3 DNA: TGCGCCAGCAGAAGCTCTTTACAAGAGACCCAGTACTTC; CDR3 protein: CASRSSLQETQYF
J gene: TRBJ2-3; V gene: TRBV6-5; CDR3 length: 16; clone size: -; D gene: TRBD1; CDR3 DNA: TGTGCCAGCAGTTCTTTCCCGGGACAGGGGTATGCTACGCAGTATTTT; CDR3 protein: CASSSFPGQGYATQYF
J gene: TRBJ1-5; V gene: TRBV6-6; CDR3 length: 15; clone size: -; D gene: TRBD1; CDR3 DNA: TGTGCCAGCAGTCCAGGGACAGGGTGGGATCAGCCCCAGCATTTT; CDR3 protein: CASSPGTGWDQPQHF
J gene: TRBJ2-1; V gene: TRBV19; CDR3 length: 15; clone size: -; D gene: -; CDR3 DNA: TGTGCCAGTAGTATCTCGGGGGTTTCCTACAATGAGCAGTTCTTC; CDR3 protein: CASSISGVSYNEQFF
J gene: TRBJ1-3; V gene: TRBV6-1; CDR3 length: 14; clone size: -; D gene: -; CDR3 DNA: TGTGCCAGCAGTGACCAGGTTGGGGGAAACACCATATATTTT; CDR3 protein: CASSDQVGGNTIYF
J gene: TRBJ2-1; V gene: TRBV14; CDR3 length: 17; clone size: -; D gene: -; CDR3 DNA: TGTGCCAGCAGCCATAGGACAGGGACTAAGTCCTACAATGAGCAGTTCTTC; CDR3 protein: CASSHRTGTKSYNEQFF
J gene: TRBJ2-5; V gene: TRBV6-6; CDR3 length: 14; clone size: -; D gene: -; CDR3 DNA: TGTGCCACCCAAAGGGGCAGGTACCAAGAGACCCAGTACTTC; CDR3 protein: CATQRGRYQETQYF
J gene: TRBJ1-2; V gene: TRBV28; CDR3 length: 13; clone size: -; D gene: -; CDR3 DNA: TGTGTTACCGGGGTACAGGGCTACTATGGCTACACCTTC; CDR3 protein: CVTGVQGYYGYTF
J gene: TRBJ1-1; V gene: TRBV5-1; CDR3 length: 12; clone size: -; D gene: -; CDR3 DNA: TGCGCCAGCAGCCTGACGGAGTCTGTCGCTTTCTTT; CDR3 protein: CASSLTESVAFF
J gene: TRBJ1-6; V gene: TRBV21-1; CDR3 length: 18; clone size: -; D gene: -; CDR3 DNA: TGTGCCAGCAGCAAATCAACGGTTGGAGGGCTTTCCGATTCACCCCTCCACTTT; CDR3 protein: CASSKSTVGGLSDSPLHF
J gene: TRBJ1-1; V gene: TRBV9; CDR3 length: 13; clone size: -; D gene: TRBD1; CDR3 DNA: TGTGCCAGCAGCGTCGATAGGGGGCCGGGAGCTTTCTTT; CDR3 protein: CASSVDRGPGAFF
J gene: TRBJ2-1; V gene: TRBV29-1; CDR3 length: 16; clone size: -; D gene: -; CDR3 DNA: TGCAGCTCGACTCCACCCCCCGGACAGACCTACAATGAGCAGTTCTTC; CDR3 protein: CSSTPPPGQTYNEQFF
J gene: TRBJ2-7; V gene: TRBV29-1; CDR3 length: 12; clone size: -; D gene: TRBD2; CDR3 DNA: TGCAGCGTTTTAGCGGGGAGCTACGAGCAGTACTTC; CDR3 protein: CSVLAGSYEQYF
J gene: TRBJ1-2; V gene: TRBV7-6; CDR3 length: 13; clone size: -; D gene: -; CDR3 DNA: TGTGCCAGCAGCTTAGAAGTCAATGAGGGCTACACCTTC; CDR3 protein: CASSLEVNEGYTF